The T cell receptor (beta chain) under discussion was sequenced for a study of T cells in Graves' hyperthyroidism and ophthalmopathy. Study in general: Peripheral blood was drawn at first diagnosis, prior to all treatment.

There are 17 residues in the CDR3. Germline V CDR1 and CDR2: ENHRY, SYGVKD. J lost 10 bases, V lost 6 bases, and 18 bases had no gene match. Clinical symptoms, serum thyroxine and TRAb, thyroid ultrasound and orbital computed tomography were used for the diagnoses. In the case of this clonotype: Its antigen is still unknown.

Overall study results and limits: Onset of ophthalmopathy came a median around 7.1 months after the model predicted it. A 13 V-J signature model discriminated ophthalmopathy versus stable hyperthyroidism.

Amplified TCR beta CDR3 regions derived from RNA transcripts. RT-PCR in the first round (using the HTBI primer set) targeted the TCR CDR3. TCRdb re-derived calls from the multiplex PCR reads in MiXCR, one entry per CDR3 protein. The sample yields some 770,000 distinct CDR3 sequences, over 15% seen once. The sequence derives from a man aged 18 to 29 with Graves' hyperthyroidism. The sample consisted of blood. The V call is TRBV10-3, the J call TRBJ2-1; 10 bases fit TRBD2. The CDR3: CAIRGVPSGRGREEQFF. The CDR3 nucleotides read TGTGCCATCAGGGGGGTCCCTAGCGGGAGAGGGCGAGAGGAGCAGTTCTTC.